This T cell receptor (beta chain) was captured by sequencing in a study of T cells in localized non-small cell lung cancer. Germline V gene sequence: CDR1 SGHVS, CDR2 FNYEAQ. The CDR3 runs to 14 residues. Trimming removed 5 bases from V and 4 bases from J; junction bases left unmatched: 4. The repertoire was sequenced with immunoSEQ multiplex PCR; TCRdb's copy has only in-frame clones and lacks some. The table lists fewer than 25,000 clones, approximately 83% of them singletons. The TCR sequence derives from a male donor older than 55 with stage II squamous cell lung carcinoma. The chain is built from TRBV7-6 and TRBJ1-4; 7 nucleotides align to TRBD1. The sequences come from peripheral blood, collected before any cancer treatment. This chain's CDR3 is CASSAGQNNEKLFF. CDR3 in DNA: TGTGCCAGCAGCGCGGGACAGAATAATGAAAAACTGTTTTTT.